The 22 T cell receptor beta chains listed next were all sequenced from one sample in a study of T cell responses to AZD1222 COVID-19 vaccine. TCRdb's table, derived via immunoSEQ multiplex PCR, lists solely in-frame clones and lacks some. The sample comprises fewer than 120,000 clones, about 95% of which are singletons, and 2.9% rests with the top ten. The material sequenced was peripheral blood, taken 28 days after the second AZD1222 dose. Receptors originate from an adult who received the AZD1222 COVID-19 vaccine.

Comment on this clone: The same CDR3 can be traced to other DNA sequences in this sample. The V call is TRBV7-9, the J call TRBJ1-1, with D uncertain. CDR1 and CDR2 from the germline V gene are SEHNR and FQNEAQ (reference sequence). CDR3 size: 14 residues. Trimming took off 2 bases at V and 6 bases at J, with 13 bases between the two ends. DNA for the CDR3: TGTGCCAGCAGCTTAAGAGGAAGAGGCTCTGAAGCTTTCTTT. The encoded protein is CASSLRGRGSEAFF. The full variable domain, completed using reference TRBV7-9 and TRBJ1-1, is DTGVSQNPRHKITKRGQNVTFRCDPISEHNRLYWYRQTLGQGPEFLTYFQNEAQLEKSRLLSDRFSAERPKGSFSTLEIQRTEQGDSAMYLCASSLRGRGSEAFFGQGTRLTVV.

The chain is built from TRBV11-2 and TRBJ2-1; D tentatively reads TRBD1 or TRBD2 (5 bases each). The CDR3 covers 15 residues. Germline V gene data show CDR1 as SGHAT and CDR2 as FQNNGV. The germline V and J ends were trimmed by 1 base and 6 bases, with 13 bases remaining between them. The CDR3 region has the DNA TGTGCCAGCAGCTTAGTTAAAGGGACCCGCAATGAGCAGTTCTTC. It translates to CASSLVKGTRNEQFF.

This chain joins TRBV6-5 and TRBJ2-7; 13 positions match TRBD2. Germline CDR1 MNHEY, CDR2 SVGAGI. CDR3 length: 16 residues. The trim removed 0 bases at V and 7 bases at J, leaving 6 bases unmatched. The CDR3 loop is CASSYSSGLAGREQYF. Here the CDR3 DNA reads TGTGCCAGCAGTTACTCATCGGGACTAGCGGGGCGTGAGCAGTACTTC.

The rearrangement uses TRBV18 and TRBJ2-5; tentative D call: TRBD2 (5 bases). The V gene lost 3 bases and the J gene lost 5 bases, with 13 bases spanning the gap. In germline, CDR1 is KGHSH, CDR2 LQKENI. CDR3 size: 14 residues. CDR3 bases: TGTGCCAGCTCACCTGAAATAGCGTGGGAGACCCAGTACTTC. It is translated as CASSPEIAWETQYF.

V usage is TRBV5-4 and J usage is TRBJ2-1, with TRBD2 matching 8 bases. Germline CDR1 is SGHNT and CDR2 is YYREEE (reference sequence). The V gene end was trimmed by 1 base and the J gene end by 7 bases; junction bases not matched to a gene: 7. This CDR3 region has 15 residues. This CDR3 reads CASSLLSGMGNEQFF. The CDR3, as DNA: TGTGCCAGCAGCTTGCTTAGCGGGATGGGAAATGAGCAGTTCTTC.

The chain is built from TRBV27 and TRBJ1-2; D gene unclear. Germline assignment: CDR1 MNHEY and CDR2 SMNVEV (reference sequence). This CDR3 comprises 15 residues. Trimming removed 6 bases from V and 3 bases from J, with 17 bases in between. This chain's CDR3 is CASRPQLDRYYGYTF. CDR3 in DNA: TGTGCCAGCAGACCACAACTGGACCGCTACTATGGCTACACCTTC.

V gene TRBV4-1 combines with J gene TRBJ2-3; 7 positions agree with TRBD1. The germline V gene has CDR1 MGHRA and CDR2 YSYEKL. Trimming removed 0 bases from V and 4 bases from J; junction bases left unmatched: 1. The CDR3 contains 14 residues. The CDR3 region has the DNA TGCGCCAGCAGCCAAGATGGGACAGCAGATACGCAGTATTTT. Its translation: CASSQDGTADTQYF.

This chain joins TRBV18 and TRBJ1-4; 8 bases fit TRBD1. Germline CDR1 and CDR2: KGHSH and LQKENI. The CDR3 length is 13 residues. The V gene end was trimmed by 6 bases and the J gene end by 7 bases; junction bases not matched to a gene: 4. The CDR3 DNA reads as TGTGCCAGCTCCCAGGGGGCCGGTGAAAAACTGTTTTTT. Its protein is CASSQGAGEKLFF.

Details on this clone: This specimen includes other DNA sequences encoding the same CDR3. The V and J genes are TRBV3-1 (or the pseudogene TRBV3-2) and TRBJ1-5; D is possibly TRBD1 (5 bases). Trimming took off 1 base at V and 4 bases at J, with 11 bases between the two ends. CDR3 size: 15 residues. In germline, CDR1 is LGHDT, CDR2 YNNKEL (reference sequence). CDR3 loop: CASSQGPGGNQPQHF. As DNA, the CDR3 is TGTGCCAGCAGCCAAGGCCCCGGGGGTAATCAGCCCCAGCATTTT.

This clone was seen just once. The chain combines TRBV6-5 with TRBJ2-1; D not certain. Germline CDR1 MNHEY, CDR2 SVGAGI. This CDR3 is 14 amino acids long. The V and J ends lost 2 bases and 8 bases respectively, with 13 bases between them. CDR3 DNA sequence: TGTGCCAGCAGTTACCGGGTTAGCTCCGATGAGCAGTTCTTC. Protein: CASSYRVSSDEQFF.

The chain employs TRBV6-4 and TRBJ1-6; D possibly corresponds to TRBD1 (5 bases). Trimming left V 6 bases short and J 4 bases short, with 10 bases between. Germline V gene lookup returns CDR1 MRHNA and CDR2 SNTAGT. The CDR3 is made up of 14 amino acids. The CDR3 is CASRSGNYNSPLHF. Here the CDR3 DNA reads TGTGCCAGCAGGTCAGGGAATTATAATTCACCCCTCCACTTT.

The chain recombines TRBV6-6 with TRBJ1-1, with D unclear. From germline, CDR1 is MNHNY and CDR2 SVGAGI (reference sequence). V was trimmed by 2 bases and J by 0 bases, leaving 10 bases between them. The CDR3 totals 15 residues. This CDR3 is CASSYDEGMNTEAFF. The CDR3 DNA sequence: TGTGCCAGCAGTTACGACGAGGGAATGAACACTGAAGCTTTCTTT.

The chain links TRBV18 to TRBJ1-6; the match to TRBD1 covers 7 bases. This CDR3 is 15 amino acids long. The V segment lost 6 bases and the J segment 5 bases; nucleotides outside the gene matches: 7. Germline V gene data show CDR1 as KGHSH and CDR2 as LQKENI. The CDR3 sequence is CASSGRGTDNSPLHF. DNA for the CDR3: TGTGCCAGCTCGGGGAGAGGGACAGATAATTCACCCCTCCACTTT.

The chain joins TRBV3-1 (or the pseudogene TRBV3-2) to TRBJ2-1; tentative D call: TRBD2 (5 bases). Trimming took 4 bases from V and 0 from J, leaving 10 bases between them. This CDR3 has 15 amino acids. Germline V CDR1 and CDR2: LGHDT, YNNKEL (reference sequence). The CDR3 protein is CASSLRGRSYNEQFF. The DNA for the CDR3 is TGTGCCAGCAGCCTCCGAGGGCGCTCCTACAATGAGCAGTTCTTC.

This rearrangement joins TRBV6-7 to TRBJ1-5, with D possibly being TRBD1 (5 bases). TRBV6-7 is assigned to the ORF class and has an uncertain function. The CDR3 length is 14 residues. V dropped 6 bases and J dropped 0 bases, with 9 bases sitting between them. The CDR3 DNA sequence: TGTGCCAGCAGCTCGGGGCATAGCAATCAGCCCCAGCATTTT. Translated, it gives CASSSGHSNQPQHF.

J is TRBJ1-1 and V is TRBV18; D is undetermined. CDR1 and CDR2 from the germline V gene are KGHSH and LQKENI. The CDR3 is made up of 14 amino acids. Trimming took 4 bases from V and 1 from J, leaving 10 bases between them. As DNA, the CDR3 is TGTGCCAGCTCACAACACCCCCAGAACACTGAAGCTTTCTTT. This gives the protein CASSQHPQNTEAFF.

V usage is TRBV7-2 and J usage is TRBJ2-1; 8 bases are shared with TRBD2. V lost 7 bases, J lost 5 bases, and 13 bases stayed unmatched. The CDR3 is made up of 16 amino acids. Germline V gene sequence: CDR1 SGHTA, CDR2 FQGNSA. CDR3 residues: CASTPNSGVKHNEQFF. The CDR3 DNA follows: TGTGCCAGCACCCCTAATAGCGGGGTGAAGCACAATGAGCAGTTCTTC.

The chain couples TRBV5-1 to TRBJ1-1; no clear D gene. Germline assignment: CDR1 SGHRS and CDR2 YFSETQ. V lost 1 base and J lost 0, with 13 bases in between. This CDR3 region has 16 residues. CDR3 nucleotides: TGCGCCAGCAGCTTGATGTTTGCGGGGATGAACACTGAAGCTTTCTTT. This gives the protein CASSLMFAGMNTEAFF.

The chain has TRBV5-1 and TRBJ2-1, with 9 bases that match TRBD1. Germline V gene data show CDR1 as SGHRS and CDR2 as YFSETQ. The trim removed 2 bases at V and 5 bases at J, leaving 8 bases unmatched. The CDR3 consists of 16 residues. This CDR3 reads CASSLMTGGNNNEQFF. The CDR3 DNA follows: TGCGCCAGCAGCTTAATGACAGGGGGGAATAACAATGAGCAGTTCTTC.

The chain carries TRBV6-5 and TRBJ1-1, with 7 bases lining up with TRBD1. Looked up from germline, CDR1 is MNHEY and CDR2 is SVGAGI. The trim removed 5 bases at V and 1 base at J, leaving 1 base unmatched. This CDR3 has 13 residues. CDR3 coding DNA: TGTGCCAGCAGTCGACAGGGGAACACTGAAGCTTTCTTT. Translated: CASSRQGNTEAFF.

The chain joins TRBV27 to TRBJ2-7; 7 bases match TRBD1. The J segment lost 3 bases and the V segment lost 2 bases, leaving 4 bases of the junction unmatched. CDR3 size: 14 residues. Per the germline V gene, CDR1 is MNHEY and CDR2 is SMNVEV (reference sequence). This chain's CDR3 is CASSLRTGHYEQYF. The DNA of the CDR3 is TGTGCCAGCAGTTTAAGGACAGGACACTACGAGCAGTACTTC.

The rearrangement uses TRBV29-1 and TRBJ1-2; maybe TRBD1 (5 bases). Trimming pared 2 bases from V and 4 bases from J, leaving 11 bases between. Germline assignment: CDR1 SQVTM and CDR2 ANQGSEA. This CDR3 is 13 amino acids long. The DNA for the CDR3 is TGCAGCGTTGAATCAGGGATGGGCTATGGCTACACCTTC. Protein product: CSVESGMGYGYTF.